Listed below are T cell receptor beta chains from one sample, sequenced in a study of blood T cell repertoires in COVID-19. This table comes from immunoSEQ multiplex PCR, and its TCRdb copy is limited to in-frame clones, with some not included. Of around 310,000 clones listed, about 88% are singletons. Sequencing used PBMCs or T cells enriched from blood (not recorded which). The receptors originated from a woman between 40 and 50 years old who had recovered from COVID-19. The CDR3 runs from the conserved cysteine through the conserved F or W. D genes are given only for firm matches. The size entry is marked missing in some rows and otherwise reads once, few, many or a size class.

D: .
length: 15
J: TRBJ2-4
V: TRBV2
size: .
CDR3: CASSWGRGAKNIQYF
DNA: TGTGCCAGCAGTTGGGGAAGGGGAGCCAAAAACATTCAGTACTTC

D: .
length: 15
J: TRBJ2-5
V: TRBV11-2
size: .
CDR3: CASSLNAGVQETQYF
DNA: TGTGCCAGCAGCTTAAATGCCGGAGTCCAAGAGACCCAGTACTTC

D: .
length: 11
J: TRBJ2-1
V: TRBV2
size: .
CDR3: CASSPNREQFF
DNA: TGTGCCAGCAGTCCCAATCGGGAGCAGTTCTTC

D: TRBD2
length: 14
J: TRBJ2-7
V: TRBV28
size: .
CDR3: CASSTTSGNYEQYF
DNA: TGTGCCAGCAGTACTACTAGCGGGAATTACGAGCAGTACTTC

D: .
length: 12
J: TRBJ2-1
V: TRBV5-1
size: .
CDR3: CASSPNNNEQFF
DNA: TGCGCCAGCAGCCCGAACAACAATGAGCAGTTCTTC

D: TRBD1
length: 16
J: TRBJ2-3
V: TRBV7-2
size: .
CDR3: CASSLEGTGGTDTQYF
DNA: TGTGCCAGCAGCTTAGAAGGGACAGGGGGCACAGATACGCAGTATTTT

D: TRBD2
length: 15
J: TRBJ2-3
V: TRBV11-3
size: few
CDR3: CASSLGEGSTDTQYF
DNA: TGTGCCAGCAGCTTAGGGGAGGGAAGCACAGATACGCAGTATTTT

D: .
length: 14
J: TRBJ2-1
V: TRBV24-1
size: .
CDR3: CATSDLGTPSEQFF
DNA: TGTGCCACCAGTGATTTAGGGACACCGAGTGAGCAGTTCTTC

D: .
length: 15
J: TRBJ2-3
V: TRBV11-3
size: .
CDR3: CASSLQGATTDTQYF
DNA: TGTGCCAGCAGCTTACAGGGCGCTACAACAGATACGCAGTATTTT

D: .
length: 17
J: TRBJ2-1
V: TRBV9
size: .
CDR3: CASSVDREGQTGNEQFF
DNA: TGTGCCAGCAGCGTAGACAGGGAGGGGCAAACGGGGAATGAGCAGTTCTTC

D: TRBD1
length: 15
J: TRBJ2-1
V: TRBV9
size: once
CDR3: CASSWTGGSYNEQFF
DNA: TGTGCCAGCAGCTGGACAGGGGGCTCCTACAATGAGCAGTTCTTC

D: TRBD1
length: 17
J: TRBJ2-1
V: TRBV11-3
size: once
CDR3: CASSLGGGTGGYNEQFF
DNA: TGTGCCAGCAGCTTAGGGGGCGGGACAGGGGGTTACAATGAGCAGTTCTTC

D: TRBD2
length: 17
J: TRBJ2-3
V: TRBV6-2/TRBV6-3
size: .
CDR3: CASSHSGLASRTDTQYF
DNA: TGTGCCAGCAGTCACTCAGGACTAGCCTCTCGCACAGATACGCAGTATTTT

D: TRBD1
length: 13
J: TRBJ1-1
V: TRBV6-5
size: few
CDR3: CASSRPGTVEAFF
DNA: TGTGCCAGCAGTCGTCCCGGGACAGTTGAAGCTTTCTTT

D: .
length: 14
J: TRBJ1-3
V: TRBV27
size: .
CDR3: CASSFRGSGNTIYF
DNA: TGTGCCAGCAGCTTTAGGGGCTCCGGAAACACCATATATTTT

D: .
length: 11
J: TRBJ2-7
V: TRBV30
size: .
CDR3: CAAKSSYEQYF
DNA: TGTGCCGCAAAGAGCTCCTACGAGCAGTACTTC

D: .
length: 16
J: TRBJ1-2
V: TRBV16
size: .
CDR3: CASSQTGAGGPDGYTF
DNA: TGTGCCAGCAGCCAAACGGGGGCCGGGGGGCCGGATGGCTACACCTTC

D: TRBD1
length: 16
J: TRBJ2-1
V: TRBV7-9
size: .
CDR3: CASSLDVGQGVYEQFF
DNA: TGTGCCAGCAGCTTAGATGTGGGACAGGGGGTCTATGAGCAGTTCTTC

D: TRBD1
length: 18
J: TRBJ2-3
V: TRBV7-9
size: .
CDR3: CASSSLRPGQGATDTQYF
DNA: TGTGCCAGCAGCTCCCTGCGGCCGGGACAGGGCGCCACAGATACGCAGTATTTT

D: .
length: 15
J: TRBJ2-7
V: TRBV27
size: few
CDR3: CASSWSPGSAYEQYF
DNA: TGTGCCAGCAGTTGGTCCCCTGGCAGTGCCTACGAGCAGTACTTC

D: .
length: 16
J: TRBJ1-4
V: TRBV6-2/TRBV6-3
size: .
CDR3: CASRPFGLSTNEKLFF
DNA: TGTGCCAGCAGACCTTTTGGGCTTTCAACTAATGAAAAACTGTTTTTT

D: .
length: 15
J: TRBJ2-1
V: TRBV19
size: .
CDR3: CASSIGVAGSDEQFF
DNA: TGTGCCAGTAGTATAGGGGTTGCGGGATCGGATGAGCAGTTCTTC

D: TRBD1
length: 16
J: TRBJ1-5
V: TRBV28
size: .
CDR3: CASTLMRKQGHQPQHF
DNA: TGTGCCAGCACTTTAATGAGGAAACAGGGGCATCAGCCCCAGCATTTT

D: .
length: 17
J: TRBJ1-6
V: TRBV18
size: .
CDR3: CASSPSGRTGYNSPLHF
DNA: TGTGCCAGCTCACCCTCCGGACGGACTGGCTATAATTCACCCCTCCACTTT

D: TRBD2
length: 15
J: TRBJ2-2
V: TRBV6-2/TRBV6-3
size: .
CDR3: CASSFGGGMTGELFF
DNA: TGTGCCAGCAGTTTCGGCGGGGGGATGACCGGGGAGCTGTTTTTT

D: TRBD2
length: 15
J: TRBJ2-3
V: TRBV7-2
size: .
CDR3: CASSPLAAFTDTQYF
DNA: TGTGCCAGCAGCCCTCTAGCGGCCTTCACAGATACGCAGTATTTT

D: .
length: 13
J: TRBJ2-2
V: TRBV6-4
size: .
CDR3: CASSQTNTGELFF
DNA: TGTGCCAGCAGTCAAACTAACACCGGGGAGCTGTTTTTT

D: .
length: 15
J: TRBJ2-6
V: TRBV6-1
size: .
CDR3: CASSDPGDGANVLTF
DNA: TGTGCCAGCAGTGATCCGGGGGACGGGGCCAACGTCCTGACTTTC

D: TRBD2
length: 15
J: TRBJ2-2
V: TRBV10-2
size: .
CDR3: CASSATSGNTGELFF
DNA: TGCGCCAGCAGTGCGACTAGCGGGAACACCGGGGAGCTGTTTTTT

D: .
length: 13
J: TRBJ1-1
V: TRBV7-3
size: few
CDR3: CASSFGGQGSAFF
DNA: TGTGCCAGCAGCTTCGGGGGGCAGGGATCGGCTTTCTTT

D: TRBD1
length: 15
J: TRBJ2-7
V: TRBV4-3
size: .
CDR3: CASSLGTGGGNEQYF
DNA: TGCGCCAGCAGCCTTGGGACAGGGGGCGGGAACGAGCAGTACTTC

D: .
length: 14
J: TRBJ2-7
V: TRBV4-3
size: .
CDR3: CASSQDRGAYEQYF
DNA: TGCGCCAGCAGCCAAGACAGGGGCGCCTACGAGCAGTACTTC

D: .
length: 19
J: TRBJ2-3
V: TRBV21-1
size: .
CDR3: CASSKVAAGTSGRRDTQYF
DNA: .

D: TRBD2
length: 18
J: TRBJ2-1
V: TRBV9
size: few
CDR3: CASSGSSGGYSSYNEQFF
DNA: TGTGCCAGCAGCGGATCTAGCGGGGGGTATAGCTCCTACAATGAGCAGTTCTTC

D: .
length: 13
J: TRBJ1-1
V: TRBV21-1
size: .
CDR3: CASSKNRGTEAFF
DNA: TGTGCCAGCAGCAAAAACAGGGGCACTGAAGCTTTCTTT

D: .
length: 15
J: TRBJ2-2
V: TRBV19
size: few
CDR3: CASSIGGGNTGELFF
DNA: TGTGCCAGTAGTATAGGCGGAGGGAACACCGGGGAGCTGTTTTTT

D: TRBD2
length: 17
J: TRBJ2-1
V: TRBV18
size: once
CDR3: CASSPPVGAGAYNEQFF
DNA: TGTGCCAGCTCACCACCCGTAGGAGCGGGAGCCTACAATGAGCAGTTCTTC

D: .
length: 11
J: TRBJ2-1
V: TRBV27
size: .
CDR3: CASSHFNEQFF
DNA: TGTGCCAGCAGCCATTTCAATGAGCAGTTCTTC